This T cell receptor (beta chain) was obtained from a study of T cell changes during pregnancy in multiple sclerosis (dated by TCRdb to between 2019 and 2020). Background for the entire study: The study looked at changes in the T cell repertoire across pregnancy in women with multiple sclerosis.

CDR1 and CDR2 are read off the germline V gene as SGHTA and FQGNSA. V is cut by 2 bases and J by 8 bases, and the space between the germline ends is 9 bases. There are 12 amino acids in the CDR3, from cysteine to phenylalanine inclusive. The read is trimmed to its CDR3 DNA, 36 bases read in frame from base 1. The library was made by the immunoSEQ multiplex PCR assay. What TCRdb holds here is the immuneACCESS table cut down to in-frame rearrangements. Part of the clones is not present; checked against another copy, under half of the missing clones reflect an unresolved V gene, and the others are unexplained. Here the sample has 40,000 to 50,000 clones; roughly 87% occur a single time. The top ten constitute over 8% of the sample. This clone was recorded once. This receptor's antigen is unknown. No quality values exist for individual bases; no much larger clone is one base distant.

This clonotype was obtained from a female donor with multiple sclerosis, enrolled in a pregnancy study. The rearranged segments are TRBV7-2 and TRBJ1-1, with the D gene not clear enough to name. The sample in question was CD8+ T cells from peripheral blood mononuclear cells, obtained in the first trimester of pregnancy. The DNA reads as follows: TGTGCCAGCAGCTTAATGGCCACAGAAGCTTTCTTT. It is translated as CASSLMATEAFF.